This record concerns one T cell receptor beta chain sequence. Together with a sample-barcoded 5' primer, a J-beta primer mix was included in a second PCR lasting 7 to 11 cycles. Using its own MiXCR run on the 5' RACE reads, TCRdb lists one record per CDR3 protein. This sample has about 680,000 distinct CDR3 sequences; about half occur once, and the top ten carry around 32%. This entry comes from a study of blood T cells in healthy people across ages. Study information: The capture of about one barcoded beta molecule per two T cells was achieved by template switching.

The germline V and J ends were trimmed by 3 bases and 3 bases, with 15 bases remaining between them. This CDR3 region has 16 residues. In germline, CDR1 is KGHSH, CDR2 LQKENI. The sequenced sample was blood. The receptor was derived from a woman aged 55-69 years in good health. This rearrangement joins TRBV18 to TRBJ2-4; D remains unclear. The chain's CDR3 is CASSPLDGSNKNIQYF. The CDR3 region has the DNA TGTGCCAGCTCACCCTTAGACGGATCGAACAAAAACATTCAGTACTTC.